Listed here are 30 T cell receptor beta chains from one sample, sequenced in a study of metastatic and nonmetastatic thyroid tumors. TCRdb reassembled clones from the PCR reads with MiXCR. The sample lists just under 60,000 clones, around 16% occurring once. Every patient was untreated before thyroid surgery. Source material: blood. The receptors derive from a male donor with papillary thyroid cancer or a benign thyroid nodule (not recorded which). Some clones in this sample may be carry-over from other donors' samples.

The genes are TRBV6-5 and TRBJ2-5, with D possibly being TRBD2 (5 bases). The CDR3 spans 14 residues. Trimming took 2 bases from V and 1 from J, leaving 8 bases between them. Germline V gene data show CDR1 as MNHEY and CDR2 as SVGAGI. This CDR3 is CASSYDRGQETQYF. The CDR3 coding sequence is TGTGCCAGCAGTTACGACCGGGGCCAAGAGACCCAGTACTTC.

This clone has at least ten counts. This rearrangement joins TRBV2 to TRBJ1-6; possible D gene TRBD1, 6 bases. CDR3 size: 15 residues. V gave up 6 bases and J gave up 9 bases, with 18 bases separating them. Germline V CDR1 and CDR2: SNHLY, FYNNEI. CDR3 nucleotides: TGTGCCAGCAGAACCCCAGGGGTTCAAATTTCACCCCTCCACTTT. The encoded protein is CASRTPGVQISPLHF.

This clone has just a few counts. A read error is possible here, since a much larger clone lies one base away. The CDR3: CVSSLEETQYF. In nucleotides, the CDR3 is TGTGTCAGCAGCTTAGAGGAGACCCAGTACTTC. The rearrangement links TRBV7-9 to TRBJ2-5; D unclear. The germline CDR1 and CDR2 sequences are SEHNR and FQNEAQ (reference sequence). The CDR3 is 11 amino acids.

The CDR3 here is CSAPPPGTPGELFF. For the CDR3, the DNA is TGCAGTGCTCCTCCGCCCGGTACCCCCGGGGAGCTGTTTTTT. The chain couples TRBV20-1 to TRBJ2-2; D is uncertain. The germline gives CDR1 DFQATT, CDR2 SNEGSKA (reference sequence). The CDR3 has 14 residues. V lost 5 bases and J 6 bases, leaving 16 bases between the germline ends.

This rearrangement joins TRBV13 to TRBJ2-3; 13 bases are a match to TRBD2. V was pared by 5 bases and J by 5 bases, with 4 bases of the junction left unmatched. Germline CDR1 is PRHDT and CDR2 is FYEKMQ (reference sequence). The CDR3 is 15 residues long. The CDR3 reads CASSPGLAGVDTQYF. DNA of the CDR3: TGTGCCAGCAGCCCCGGACTAGCGGGGGTAGATACGCAGTATTTT.

This clone came up many times. This chain links TRBV7-2 with TRBJ2-1, with a tentative D call TRBD2 (5 bases). The CDR3 runs to 15 residues. The V gene lost 4 bases and the J gene lost 6 bases, with 16 bases spanning the gap. The germline V gene encodes CDR1 SGHTA and CDR2 FQGNSA. The CDR3 coding sequence is TGTGCCAGCAGCTCCTATACTAGTCGGATCAATGAGCAGTTCTTC. This encodes CASSSYTSRINEQFF.

Note on this clone: This may be a read error, as it is one base from a much larger clone. The chain couples TRBV14 to TRBJ1-2; the D gene is possibly TRBD1 (5 bases). This CDR3 has 15 residues. CDR1 and CDR2 from the germline V gene are SGHDN and FVKESK. Trimming pared 0 bases from V and 3 bases from J, leaving 11 bases between. CDR3 protein: CASSQDGGVDYGYTF. DNA for the CDR3: TGTGCCAGCAGCCAAGATGGGGGGGTCGACTATGGCTACACCTTC.

This clone came up many times. This chain joins TRBV6-6 and TRBJ2-5; TRBD1 aligns across 7 bases. The V segment lost 2 bases and the J segment 4 bases; nucleotides outside the gene matches: 4. Looked up from germline, CDR1 is MNHNY and CDR2 is SVGAGI (reference sequence). This CDR3 contains 14 residues. DNA of the CDR3: TGTGCCAGCAGTTACAAATCAGGGGGAGAGACCCAGTACTTC. Protein sequence: CASSYKSGGETQYF.

V is TRBV6-4 and J is TRBJ1-5; no reliable D call. Trimming cost V 3 bases and J 7 bases, with 10 bases left between them. The CDR3 totals 13 residues. CDR1 and CDR2 (germline): MRHNA, SNTAGT. The CDR3 protein is CASSEGINQPQHF. The CDR3 DNA is TGTGCCAGCAGTGAGGGGATCAACCAGCCCCAGCATTTT.

Concerning this clone: This could be a read error, since a much larger clone is one nucleotide away. The rearrangement links TRBV5-6 to TRBJ2-5, with D maybe TRBD2 (5 bases). The V end lost 5 bases, the J end lost 5 bases, and 13 bases lay between the germline ends. Germline V gives CDR1 SGHDT, CDR2 YYEEEE. This CDR3 has 13 residues. In nucleotides, the CDR3 is TGTGCCAGCAGAGTCCGGGGTCGGGAGACCCAGTACTTC. Its protein is CASRVRGRETQYF.

There are many counts of this clone. The chain is built from TRBV2 and TRBJ1-3; weak D call: TRBD1 (5 bases). Trimming left V 6 bases short and J 4 bases short, with 7 bases between. Germline V gives CDR1 SNHLY, CDR2 FYNNEI. The CDR3 extends over 12 amino acids. DNA of the CDR3: TGTGCCAGCAGCGGGGGGGGAAACACCATATATTTT. Translated: CASSGGGNTIYF.

This clone came up many times. Other DNA sequences in the sample encode the same CDR3. The rearrangement links TRBV20-1 to TRBJ2-5; a possible D gene is TRBD2 (6 bases). Germline CDR1 DFQATT, CDR2 SNEGSKA (reference sequence). V was shortened by 6 bases and J by 1 base, with 21 bases between the two germline ends. This CDR3 comprises 16 residues. For the CDR3, the DNA is TGCAGTGCCCGTTCGCGGACGGCGGGACGCCAAGAGACCCAGTACTTC. Translating gives CSARSRTAGRQETQYF.

This clone showed up many times. The V gene is TRBV6-4, the J gene TRBJ2-1; no clear D gene. CDR1 is MRHNA, CDR2 SNTAGT, per germline. The length of the CDR3 is 16 residues. The V end was cut by 4 bases, the J end by 3 bases, with 16 bases between. As DNA, the CDR3 is TGTGCCAGCAGTGTTAGTGAATTTCAAGACTACAATGAGCAGTTCTTC. Its protein product is CASSVSEFQDYNEQFF.

This clone was observed many times. The chain links TRBV7-6 to TRBJ2-2, with 11 bases aligning to TRBD2. Germline CDR1 is SGHVS and CDR2 is FNYEAQ. After removal of 1 base from V and 4 bases from J, the junction contained 5 bases not matched to a gene. This CDR3 contains 17 residues. The CDR3 DNA sequence: TGTGCCAGCAGCTTAGATGGTAGCGGGGGGGCCACCGGGGAGCTGTTTTTT. Translating gives CASSLDGSGGATGELFF.

The chain has TRBV5-1 and TRBJ2-2; D is uncertain. V was pared by 8 bases and J by 2 bases, with 22 bases between. Germline V gives CDR1 SGHRS, CDR2 YFSETQ. The CDR3 extends over 17 amino acids. The CDR3 is CASHLEPGLINTGELFF. CDR3 bases: TGCGCCAGTCATCTTGAACCGGGCCTAATTAACACCGGGGAGCTGTTTTTT.

In this sample, this clone turned up many times. Being one base from a much bigger clone, this may be a read error. The V and J genes are TRBV15 and TRBJ1-5; D is uncertain. Deletions cut 5 bases from V and 3 bases from J, with 11 bases between. The V gene's germline CDR1 is LNHNV and CDR2 YYDKDF (reference sequence). The CDR3 has 14 residues. DNA of the CDR3: TGTGCCACCAGCCCTGTGAGTCTCAATCAGCCCCAGCATTTT. Its translation is CATSPVSLNQPQHF.

This clone has at least ten counts. The chain employs TRBV10-3 and TRBJ2-3; D is uncertain. V dropped 0 bases and J dropped 5 bases, with 12 bases sitting between them. The CDR3 spans 15 residues. Germline loops: CDR1 ENHRY, CDR2 SYGVKD. The CDR3 DNA is TGTGCCATCAGTGAGTCGAACGTCGCCCAAGATACGCAGTATTTT. Protein product: CAISESNVAQDTQYF.

This chain joins TRBV7-9 and TRBJ1-2; D perhaps matches TRBD1 (5 bases). The CDR3 contains 14 residues. Germline CDR1 and CDR2: SEHNR and FQNEAQ (reference sequence). V shed 5 bases and J shed 7 bases, with 17 bases lying between them. The CDR3 sequence: CASSDKAGRVGYTF. The CDR3 DNA reads TGTGCCAGCAGCGATAAGGCAGGGCGTGTTGGCTACACCTTC.

There are many counts of this clone. The chain couples TRBV5-6 to TRBJ1-1; 12 nucleotides match TRBD1. Germline V lookup: CDR1 SGHDT, CDR2 YYEEEE. The junction had 8 bases not matched to a gene; V was cut back by 4 bases and J by 4 bases. The length of the CDR3 is 16 residues. CDR3 protein: CASSKGQGAKSTEAFF. The CDR3 coding sequence is TGTGCCAGCAGCAAGGGACAGGGGGCGAAGTCCACTGAAGCTTTCTTT. The whole variable domain, remainder taken from reference TRBV5-6 and TRBJ1-1, is DAGVTQSPTHLIKTRGQQVTLRCSPKSGHDTVSWYQQALGQGPQFIFQYYEEEERQRGNFPDRFSGHQFPNYSSELNVNALLLGDSALYLCASSKGQGAKSTEAFFGQGTRLTVV.

This chain joins TRBV12-3 or TRBV12-4 and TRBJ2-5; TRBD2 might be the D (6 bases). The germline V and J ends were trimmed by 8 bases and 4 bases, with 20 bases remaining between them. The CDR3 totals 15 residues. CDR3 in DNA: TGTGCCAGCTGGGGGGAGCGGGTTGGCTCAGAGACCCAGTACTTC. Translated, it gives CASWGERVGSETQYF.

This clone has a count of ten or more. Other DNA sequences within the sample encode an identical CDR3. This rearrangement joins TRBV4-2 to TRBJ2-2; the match to TRBD2 covers 9 bases. V was pared by 0 bases and J by 6 bases, with 11 bases of the junction left unmatched. This CDR3 is built from 18 residues. Per the germline V gene, CDR1 is LGHNA and CDR2 is YNFKEQ. CDR3 protein: CASSQDSDAGGRAGELFF. The DNA of the CDR3 is TGTGCCAGCAGCCAAGATTCCGACGCGGGGGGGCGGGCCGGGGAGCTGTTTTTT.

This clone was seen once. A much more abundant neighbour one base away suggests this may be a read error. The chain has TRBV5-8 and TRBJ2-5; D may be TRBD1 or TRBD2 (6 bases each). The CDR3 spans 16 residues. From germline, CDR1 is SGHTS and CDR2 YDEGEE. The CDR3 here is CASSTVFGGPQETKYF. The CDR3 region has the DNA TGTGCCAGCAGCACAGTCTTTGGGGGGCCTCAAGAGACCAAGTACTTC.

The sample holds many counts of this clone. The chain has TRBV4-2 and TRBJ2-3, with 8 bases lining up with TRBD2. Germline V gene data show CDR1 as LGHNA and CDR2 as YNFKEQ. The V gene end was trimmed by 2 bases and the J gene end by 4 bases; junction bases not matched to a gene: 8. The CDR3 extends over 16 amino acids. CDR3 region: CASSQNGGGSPDTQYF. The CDR3 coding sequence is TGTGCCAGCAGCCAAAATGGCGGGGGGAGCCCAGATACGCAGTATTTT.

This clone was picked up many times. One end of the junction does not line up with germline, which may come from a read error. Other DNA sequences in this specimen translate into the identical CDR3. This chain joins TRBV7-8 and TRBJ2-5, with 7 bases fitting TRBD1. Germline V gene sequence: CDR1 SGHVS, CDR2 FQNEAQ. CDR3 length: 11 amino acids. The CDR3 loop is CASSDTRTGDF. CDR3 sequence (DNA): TGTGCCAGCAGCGACACCCGGACAGGAGACTTC.

This clone was counted a few times. The chain uses TRBV6-5 and TRBJ1-1, with D maybe TRBD1 (5 bases). Germline-derived CDR1 and CDR2 are MNHEY and SVGAGI. The CDR3 covers 15 residues. Trimming left V 4 bases short and J 2 bases short, with 14 bases between. This chain's CDR3 is CASSWMGGGNTEAFF. CDR3 coding DNA: TGTGCCAGCAGTTGGATGGGCGGGGGAAACACTGAAGCTTTCTTT.

In its sample, this clone was seen many times. V gene TRBV6-1 combines with J gene TRBJ2-5; TRBD1 might be the D (6 bases). The V and J ends lost 5 bases and 5 bases respectively, with 15 bases between them. This CDR3 is 14 amino acids long. Germline V lookup: CDR1 MNHNS, CDR2 SASEGT. The CDR3 sequence: CASSLSGVVETQYF. The CDR3 region has the DNA TGTGCCAGCAGTCTTTCAGGGGTAGTGGAGACCCAGTACTTC.

The chain links TRBV6-1 to TRBJ1-2; D unresolved. The ends were cut back, 6 bases at V and 3 bases at J, with 20 bases in the middle. Germline CDR1 is MNHNS and CDR2 is SASEGT. The CDR3 sequence is 16 residues long. For the CDR3, the DNA is TGTGCCAGCAGGAATGCTTGGGGTGGTGCACACTATGGCTACACCTTC. Residues: CASRNAWGGAHYGYTF.

This clone was observed many times. This may be a read error: a much more frequent sequence differs by one nucleotide. Other DNA sequences of this sample code for an identical CDR3. V usage is TRBV6-2 or TRBV6-3 and J usage is TRBJ2-1; TRBD2 might be the D (5 bases). Looked up from germline, CDR1 is MNHEY and CDR2 is SVGEGT. The CDR3 contains 14 residues. Here the CDR3 DNA reads TGCGCCAGCAGTTACTCGTTAGGGCGGGATGAGCAGTTCTTC. It codes for CASSYSLGRDEQFF.

This clone is medium-sized (0.01 to 0.1%) within its sample. The chain employs TRBV28 and TRBJ1-2, with TRBD1 matching over 10 bases. The V gene end was trimmed by 6 bases and the J gene end by 6 bases; junction bases not matched to a gene: 10. The CDR3 spans 15 residues. The germline gives CDR1 MDHEN, CDR2 SYDVKM. Here the CDR3 DNA reads TGTGCCAGCAGGGGGACCGCCGACAGGGGGCATGGCTACACCTTC. As protein: CASRGTADRGHGYTF.

There are many counts of this clone. Other DNA sequences within the sample encode an identical CDR3. The J gene is TRBJ2-3, the V gene TRBV10-2; TRBD1 agrees at 8 bases. J was trimmed by 1 base and V by 5 bases; bases with no gene match: 5. The CDR3 is 15 residues long. Germline V CDR1 and CDR2: WSHSY, SAAADI. CDR3 sequence (DNA): TGCGCCAGCAGTTTCGGGACAGGAGGCACAGATACGCAGTATTTT. Encoded protein: CASSFGTGGTDTQYF.